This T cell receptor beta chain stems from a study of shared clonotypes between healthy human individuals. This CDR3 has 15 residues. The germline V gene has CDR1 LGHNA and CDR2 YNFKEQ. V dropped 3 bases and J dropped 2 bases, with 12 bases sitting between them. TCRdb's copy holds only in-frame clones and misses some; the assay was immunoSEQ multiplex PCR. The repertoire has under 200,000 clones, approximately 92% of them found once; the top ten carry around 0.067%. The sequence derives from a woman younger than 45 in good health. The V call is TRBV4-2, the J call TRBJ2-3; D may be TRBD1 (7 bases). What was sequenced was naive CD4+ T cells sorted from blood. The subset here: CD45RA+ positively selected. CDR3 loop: CASSQEGAPTDTQYF. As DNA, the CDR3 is TGTGCCAGCAGCCAGGAGGGGGCTCCCACAGATACGCAGTATTTT.